This is a list of T cell receptor beta chains from one sample in a study of CD8 T cells in Susac syndrome. TCRdb called the immunoSEQ multiplex PCR reads again in MiXCR, with one record for every CDR3 protein. The sample holds 65,000 to 90,000 distinct CDR3 sequences; about 95% are singletons and the top ten take around 0.4%. Sequencing was carried out using CD8+ T cells from PBMCs. The receptor source for this set is a human donor with multiple sclerosis. CDR3s include the opening cysteine and the closing phenylalanine or tryptophan. D genes are given only for firm matches. Where a row states a size, it is once, few, many or the class of an expanded clone; other rows omit it.

>NA|TRBV25-1|TRBJ1-1|NA
TGTGCCAGCAGGGAAGGGAACACTGAAGCTTTCTTT
CASREGNTEAFF
>NA|TRBV7-9|TRBJ2-7|TRBD2
TGTGCCAGCAGCTTAAGCGGGAACTACGAGCAGTACTTC
CASSLSGNYEQYF
>NA|TRBV29-1|TRBJ2-2|NA
TGCAGCGTTGATAGCAGGGGCAAAGACACCGGGGAGCTGTTTTTT
CSVDSRGKDTGELFF
>once|TRBV7-9|TRBJ1-1|NA
TGTGCCAGCACCTTCGGTGGGGGTACTGAAGCTTTCTTT
CASTFGGGTEAFF
>NA|TRBV4-3|TRBJ2-5|NA
TGCGCCAGCAGCCAGGACCCCCCGCCGGGGTGGGAGACCCAGTACTTC
CASSQDPPPGWETQYF
>NA|TRBV2|TRBJ2-1|TRBD2
TGTGCCACCCTTACTAGCGGGTCCAATGAGCAGTTCTTC
CATLTSGSNEQFF
>NA|TRBV7-9|TRBJ1-4|TRBD1
TGTGCCAGCAGCGCGGGACAGGGAGGCACTAATGAAAAACTGTTTTTT
CASSAGQGGTNEKLFF
>NA|TRBV29-1|TRBJ2-7|TRBD1
TGCAGCGCCCAGGAATTTACAGGGGACTCCTACGAGCAGTACTTC
CSAQEFTGDSYEQYF
>NA|TRBV27|TRBJ2-7|NA
TGTGCCAGCAGGGTTGGGGACTACGAGCAGTACTTC
CASRVGDYEQYF
>NA|TRBV11-2|TRBJ1-2|NA
TGTGCCAGCAGCTTAAGAAACAGGGCCGGCTACACCTTC
CASSLRNRAGYTF
>NA|TRBV6-2/TRBV6-3|TRBJ2-2|NA
TGTGCCAGCAGGGGGAACATCGAGCCTAAAACGAACACCGGGGAGCTGTTTTTT
CASRGNIEPKTNTGELFF
>NA|TRBV27|TRBJ1-3|NA
TGTGCCAGCAGTTCAGGGACCTATAGCGACACCATATATTTT
CASSSGTYSDTIYF
>NA|TRBV12-3/TRBV12-4|TRBJ1-1|NA
TGTGCCAGCAGCCGACAGCCTAACACTGAAGCTTTCTTT
CASSRQPNTEAFF
>NA|TRBV19|TRBJ1-2|NA
TGTGCCAGTAGTCCCCTAATGAGTTGGGGCTACACCTTC
CASSPLMSWGYTF
>NA|TRBV27|TRBJ1-5|NA
TGTGCCAGCAGTGCCTCAGGGGCTAGCAATCAGCCCCAGCATTTT
CASSASGASNQPQHF
>NA|TRBV2|TRBJ1-4|NA
TGTGCCAGCAGTGAGGAGTCAACTAATGAAAAACTGTTTTTT
CASSEESTNEKLFF
>NA|TRBV9|TRBJ1-1|NA
TGTGCCAGCAGCGCGTCCGGGGTGAGGGATGAAGCTTTCTTT
CASSASGVRDEAFF
>NA|TRBV12-5|TRBJ2-3|NA
TGTGCTAGTGGTTTGGGACAGCTCACCACAGATACGCAGTATTTT
CASGLGQLTTDTQYF
>once|TRBV24-1|TRBJ1-2|TRBD1
TGTGCCACCAGTGATTGGACAGGGAATGGCTACACCTTC
CATSDWTGNGYTF
>NA|TRBV6-1|TRBJ2-1|NA
TGTGCCAGCAGCTTGGGGGACGCCAATGAGCAGTTCTTC
CASSLGDANEQFF
>NA|TRBV9|TRBJ2-7|TRBD2
TGTGCCAGCAGCTCGGGACTAGCGAGGAACGAGCAGTACTTC
CASSSGLARNEQYF
>NA|TRBV27|TRBJ2-6|NA
TGTGCCAGCAGTCAGGGCGCTGGGGCCAACGTCCTGATTTTC
CASSQGAGANVLIF
>NA|TRBV6-5|TRBJ2-1|NA
TGTGCCAGCAGTTACTCGAGTGAGCAGTTCTTC
CASSYSSEQFF
>NA|TRBV6-1|TRBJ2-1|NA
TGTGCCAGCAGTGTGGGGAGAAAGGGAAGCGAAAATGAGCAGTTCTTC
CASSVGRKGSENEQFF
>few|TRBV27|TRBJ2-5|NA
TGTGCCAGCACTTTGGGGGAGACCCAGTACTTC
CASTLGETQYF
>NA|TRBV7-2|TRBJ2-7|NA
TGTGCCAGCAGCACCGGGACAAGCTACTACGAGCAGTACTTC
CASSTGTSYYEQYF
>NA|TRBV19|TRBJ1-1|NA
TGTGCCAGTAGTATAGCCGCGACAGCCTTGAACACTGAAGCTTTCTTT
CASSIAATALNTEAFF
>NA|TRBV6-1|TRBJ1-4|NA
TGTGCCAGCAGTGTCGCCCCGGACTATGATGAAAAACTGTTTTTT
CASSVAPDYDEKLFF
>NA|TRBV6-5|TRBJ2-3|NA
TGTGCCAGCAGCCCTACTCCTCTCGGTACAGATACGCAGTATTTT
CASSPTPLGTDTQYF
>NA|TRBV2|TRBJ2-1|NA
TGTGCCAGCAAGCTAGGACAGAGCAGGGAGGATGAGCAGTTCTTC
CASKLGQSREDEQFF
>NA|TRBV3-1|TRBJ2-3|NA
TGTGCCAGCAGCCAAGGACTTAGCGACACAGATACGCAGTATTTT
CASSQGLSDTDTQYF
>NA|TRBV2|TRBJ1-6|NA
TGTGCCGGGGCTAATCCTAATTCACCCCTCCACTTT
CAGANPNSPLHF
>NA|TRBV9|TRBJ2-7|TRBD1
TGTGCCAGCAGCGTAGAACAGGGGAACTACGAGCAGTACTTC
CASSVEQGNYEQYF
>NA|TRBV2|TRBJ2-3|TRBD2
TGTGCCAGCAGTCGCGTACGCTTACCGACTAGCGGGGTGAGCACAGATACGCAGTATTTT
CASSRVRLPTSGVSTDTQYF
>NA|TRBV27|TRBJ1-2|NA
TGTGCCAGCAGTTTGGCGGGCAGGGGTGACTATGGCTACACCTTC
CASSLAGRGDYGYTF
>once|TRBV7-6|TRBJ1-2|TRBD1
TGTGCCAGCAGCCCACAGGGGGGTGACTATGGCTACACCTTC
CASSPQGGDYGYTF
>once|TRBV19|TRBJ2-1|NA
TGTGCCAGCGGGGACGGGGGTCAATATGCTGAGCAGTTCTTC
CASGDGGQYAEQFF
>NA|TRBV12-3/TRBV12-4|TRBJ2-3|NA
TGTGCCAGCAGTTTACAGGGGGAGGCAGATACGCAGTATTTT
CASSLQGEADTQYF
>NA|TRBV30|TRBJ1-1|NA
TGTGCCTGGAGTTTAGGCGGGAACACTGAAGCTTTCTTT
CAWSLGGNTEAFF
>few|TRBV5-6|TRBJ2-1|TRBD2
TGTGCCAGCAGCCCGGGACTAGTCAATGAGCAGTTCTTC
CASSPGLVNEQFF
>NA|TRBV14|TRBJ2-2|NA
TGTGCCAGCAGCCAAGGGCTGCACACCGGGGAGCTGTTTTTT
CASSQGLHTGELFF
>NA|TRBV20-1|TRBJ1-2|TRBD1
TGCAGTGCTATCGACAGGGCCGTGGGTTTTGGCTATGGCTACACCTTC
CSAIDRAVGFGYGYTF
>once|TRBV13|TRBJ2-1|NA
TGTGCCAGCAGCTTAGGGGCAGGGATGCCCTCCTACAATGAGCAGTTCTTC
CASSLGAGMPSYNEQFF
>NA|TRBV7-2|TRBJ2-3|NA
TGTGCCAGCAGCTTAGGGCCAGCCACAGATACGCAGTATTTT
CASSLGPATDTQYF
>NA|TRBV30|TRBJ1-1|NA
TGTGCCTGGAGTGTACTCACTGAAGCTTTCTTT
CAWSVLTEAFF
>NA|TRBV10-2|TRBJ1-1|NA
TGCGCCACCCGGAGGGGGGTGAACACTGAAGCTTTCTTT
CATRRGVNTEAFF
>once|TRBV7-9|TRBJ2-3|NA
TGTGCCAGCCGGGACGGACCTAGCACAGATACGCAGTATTTT
CASRDGPSTDTQYF
>NA|TRBV27|TRBJ2-2|NA
TGTGCCAGCAGTTTTTGGGGGAACACCGGGGAGCTGTTTTTT
CASSFWGNTGELFF
>NA|TRBV7-2|TRBJ1-1|NA
TGTGCCAGCAGCTCCTTTCCCCTTGAAGCTTTCTTT
CASSSFPLEAFF
>NA|TRBV5-4|TRBJ2-1|TRBD1
TGTGCCAGCACCTCGGACAGGGGGCTTGTGGATGAGCAGTTCTTC
CASTSDRGLVDEQFF
>NA|TRBV29-1|TRBJ2-7|NA
TGCAGCGTTGTAAGTGGGGGTAACGAGCAGTACTTC
CSVVSGGNEQYF
>few|TRBV7-9|TRBJ1-1|NA
TGTGCCAGCAGCCTGGGGGGGATCGCTGAAGCTTTCTTT
CASSLGGIAEAFF
>NA|TRBV7-9|TRBJ2-5|NA
TGTGCCAGCAGACCCAGGGGGGGTATTGTAGCGGAAGAGACCCAGTACTTC
CASRPRGGIVAEETQYF
>once|TRBV4-2|TRBJ2-1|TRBD2
TGTGCCAGCAGCCTTACTAGCGGGGGGGCGAATGAGCAGTTCTTC
CASSLTSGGANEQFF
>NA|TRBV6-2/TRBV6-3|TRBJ2-7|NA
TGTGCCAGCAGTACGCGTAAAGGACCCCGCCGGGACGAGCAGTACTTC
CASSTRKGPRRDEQYF
>NA|TRBV12-3/TRBV12-4|TRBJ1-4|NA
TGTGCCAGCAGTTCACAGAGAGCGCTTAATGAAAAACTGTTTTTT
CASSSQRALNEKLFF
>NA|TRBV12-3/TRBV12-4|TRBJ2-7|TRBD2
TGTGCCAGCAGTCCCGGGACTAGCGGTTACGAGCAGTACTTC
CASSPGTSGYEQYF
>NA|TRBV15|TRBJ2-7|TRBD1
TGTGCCACCAGCAGAGAGGACAGGCTACCCTACGAGCAGTACTTC
CATSREDRLPYEQYF
>NA|TRBV3-1|TRBJ1-4|NA
TGTGCCAGCAGCCCTGAAGGCGAAAAACTGTTTTTT
CASSPEGEKLFF